The clone carrying this T cell receptor beta chain appeared once. The data originate from a study of blood T cell repertoires in COVID-19. Across the whole study: COVID-19 samples collected from the United States, Italy and Spain covered acute and convalescent phases. The cDNA or gDNA used as material had been derived from T cells, B-cell-depleted T cells, or PBMCs.

The authors' processing: Quantification of nucleated cells was approximated via reference gene primer amplification. The protocol was immunoSEQ multiplex PCR, while the TCRdb copy is restricted to in-frame clones and leaves out a portion. V, J and clone size are those of that table, while D and trimming were read from the DNA. The sample lists some 270,000 clones, 80% to 90% seen once, with around 4.6% in the top ten. The germline V gene encodes CDR1 WSHSY and CDR2 SAAADI. The length of the CDR3 is 16 residues. After removal of 7 bases from V and 4 bases from J, the junction contained 11 bases not matched to a gene.

The receptor was isolated from a middle-aged woman who had recovered from COVID-19. The sequenced material came from peripheral blood. The rearrangement joins TRBV10-2 to TRBJ2-7; 12 bases align to TRBD2. The CDR3 DNA follows: TGCGCCAGCATCCCGACTAGCGGGAGAACCTATTACGAGCAGTACGTC. This translates into CASIPTSGRTYYEQYV.